The 17 T cell receptor beta chains below come from one sample, sequenced in a study of cytomegalovirus exposure and HLA in healthy donors. Researchers ran the PCR with 60 Vbeta and 13 Jbeta primers. Produced via immunoSEQ multiplex PCR; TCRdb's table is partial and in-frame only. The table records fewer than 200,000 clones, about 85% of them present only once. The sequenced material came from PBMCs. The receptors shown here come from a woman in her forties or fifties in good health and CMV-seropositive.

This clone showed up just once. J is TRBJ1-2 and V is TRBV29-1; TRBD1 agrees at 10 bases. V lost 4 bases, J lost 5 bases, and 10 bases stayed unmatched. The CDR3 sequence is 15 residues long. Germline V lookup: CDR1 SQVTM, CDR2 ANQGSEA. The CDR3 coding sequence is TGCAGCGTTGTGGGTTCCGGACAGGGGGTATATGGCTACACCTTC. Residues: CSVVGSGQGVYGYTF.

V usage is TRBV5-1 and J usage is TRBJ2-1; 8 positions match TRBD2. The CDR3 totals 16 residues. The germline CDR1 and CDR2 sequences are SGHRS and YFSETQ. Trimming took 4 bases from V and 4 from J; bases not matched to a gene: 10. The CDR3 DNA is TGCGCCAGCAGCAGCCTTAGCGGGGAAGTTTACAATGAGCAGTTCTTC. It specifies CASSSLSGEVYNEQFF.

V is TRBV6-5 and J is TRBJ2-7; a weak D match, TRBD1 (8 bases). The CDR3 contains 14 residues. V lost 0 bases and J 7 bases, leaving 13 bases between the germline ends. CDR1 and CDR2 from the germline V gene are MNHEY and SVGAGI. In nucleotides, the CDR3 is TGTGCCAGCAGTTACTCCGGACAGGGAGGGGAGCAGTACTTC. Its translation: CASSYSGQGGEQYF.

This chain joins TRBV13 and TRBJ1-3; 10 bases map to TRBD1. This CDR3 comprises 12 residues. V was clipped by 5 bases and J by 14 bases; unmatched bases: 6. Per the germline V gene, CDR1 is PRHDT and CDR2 is FYEKMQ (reference sequence). CDR3: CASSPSGTGVYF. CDR3 coding DNA: TGTGCCAGCAGCCCGTCCGGGACAGGGGTATATTTT.

This clone appeared a few times. The V and J genes are TRBV30 and TRBJ1-2; tentatively, D is TRBD1 (5 bases). CDR3 length: 15 residues. The V end lost 3 bases, the J end lost 7 bases, and 21 bases lay between the germline ends. CDR1 and CDR2 from the germline V gene are GTSNPN and SVGIG (reference sequence). CDR3 coding DNA: TGTGCCTGGAGGATGCAAGGAGGGGTGCCGCGTGGCTACACCTTC. It specifies CAWRMQGGVPRGYTF.

This chain links TRBV11-2 with TRBJ1-1, with 8 bases fitting TRBD1. With 0 bases clipped from V and 8 bases from J, the junction kept 2 bases outside the gene matches. Germline CDR1 and CDR2: SGHAT and FQNNGV. The length of the CDR3 is 13 residues. The CDR3 DNA sequence: TGTGCCAGCAGCTTAGATAGGACAGGGGAAGCTTTCTTT. This sequence encodes CASSLDRTGEAFF. The whole variable domain, filled in from reference TRBV11-2 and TRBJ1-1, reads EAGVAQSPRYKIIEKRQSVAFWCNPISGHATLYWYQQILGQGPKLLIQFQNNGVVDDSQLPKDRFSAERLKGVDSTLKIQPAKLEDSAVYLCASSLDRTGEAFFGQGTRLTVV.

Comments on this clone: This sample includes further DNA sequences coding for the same CDR3. The chain uses TRBV11-2 and TRBJ1-1; D ambiguous. CDR1 and CDR2 from the germline V gene are SGHAT and FQNNGV. The CDR3 loop spans 14 amino acids. Trimming pared 3 bases from V and 1 base from J, leaving 9 bases between. The CDR3 spells CASSLAGENTEAFF. The CDR3 DNA is TGTGCCAGCAGCTTGGCCGGAGAGAACACTGAAGCTTTCTTT.

The gene calls are TRBV7-9 and TRBJ2-7, with D uncertain. The CDR3 has 11 amino acids. Trimming shortened V by 4 bases and J by 3 bases, and 4 bases separated the two germline ends. Per germline, CDR1 SEHNR and CDR2 FQNEAQ (reference sequence). Here the CDR3 reads CASSSVYEQYF. CDR3 coding DNA: TGTGCCAGCAGCTCTGTCTACGAGCAGTACTTC. The entire variable domain, with the rest obtained from reference TRBV7-9 and TRBJ2-7, is as follows: DTGVSQNPRHKITKRGQNVTFRCDPISEHNRLYWYRQTLGQGPEFLTYFQNEAQLEKSRLLSDRFSAERPKGSFSTLEIQRTEQGDSAMYLCASSSVYEQYFGPGTRLTVT.

The chain joins TRBV7-2 to TRBJ1-1; D perhaps matches TRBD1 (5 bases). CDR1 and CDR2 (germline): SGHTA, FQGNSA. The CDR3 spans 15 residues. V lost 2 bases and J 2 bases, leaving 12 bases between the germline ends. For the CDR3, the DNA is TGTGCCAGCAGCTTAAACGGGGGGGAAAACACTGAAGCTTTCTTT. This codes for CASSLNGGENTEAFF. Filled out from reference TRBV7-2 and TRBJ1-1, the complete variable domain reads GAGVSQSPSNKVTEKGKDVELRCDPISGHTALYWYRQSLGQGLEFLIYFQGNSAPDKSGLPSDRFSAERTGGSVSTLTIQRTQQEDSAVYLCASSLNGGENTEAFFGQGTRLTVV.

Note on this clone: Mismatch with germline at one junction end may stem from a read error. The chain recombines TRBV7-9 with TRBJ2-7; D gene unclear. Germline CDR1 and CDR2: SEHNR and FQNEAQ (reference sequence). The CDR3 consists of 11 residues. CDR3 sequence (DNA): TGTTCCAGCAGCTTACGCTACGAGCAGTACTTC. It translates to CSSSLRYEQYF.

V usage is TRBV7-2 and J usage is TRBJ2-3; the match to TRBD2 covers 8 bases. Germline trimming cut 1 base from V and 6 bases from J; bases unmatched to any gene: 12. CDR3 length: 17 residues. CDR1 is SGHTA and CDR2 is FQGNSA in the germline V gene. Here the CDR3 reads CASSLEGPSGGADTQYF. The CDR3 DNA follows: TGTGCCAGCAGCTTAGAAGGTCCGAGCGGGGGAGCGGATACGCAGTATTTT.

J is TRBJ2-5 and V is TRBV19, with a tentative D call TRBD1 (5 bases). Between the trimmed V and J ends, which lost 3 bases and 2 bases, there was a span of 10 bases. The CDR3 sequence is 14 residues long. CDR1 and CDR2 from the germline V gene are LNHDA and SQIVND (reference sequence). The CDR3 region has the DNA TGTGCCAGTAGTATGAGGACAAGACAAGAGACCCAGTACTTC. This codes for CASSMRTRQETQYF.

The gene calls are TRBV7-9 and TRBJ2-3, with 7 bases matching TRBD1. There are 19 residues in the CDR3. The germline V gene has CDR1 SEHNR and CDR2 FQNEAQ (reference sequence). The V and J ends lost 0 bases and 3 bases, in that order; junction bases with no gene match: 15. CDR3 nucleotide sequence: TGTGCCAGCAGCTTAGCCCCCAATACCCCACAGGGGTGGACAGATACGCAGTATTTT. Translating it yields CASSLAPNTPQGWTDTQYF.

The gene calls are TRBV28 and TRBJ2-2; D is unclear. V shed 4 bases and J shed 5 bases, with 17 bases lying between them. The CDR3 is 16 residues long. CDR1 MDHEN and CDR2 SYDVKM come from the germline V gene. CDR3 nucleotide sequence: TGTGCCAGCAGTTCCCTATCCTACGCACCGACCGGGGAGCTGTTTTTT. This encodes CASSSLSYAPTGELFF.

This chain joins TRBV7-2 and TRBJ1-2, with TRBD1 identical over 7 bases. The CDR3 contains 13 residues. V lost 4 bases and J lost 4; bases outside the gene matches: 3. Germline lookup yields CDR1 SGHTA and CDR2 FQGNSA. CDR3 loop: CASSSQGTYGYTF. The CDR3 DNA reads TGTGCCAGCAGCTCACAGGGGACCTATGGCTACACCTTC. Together with reference TRBV7-2 and TRBJ1-2, the CDR3 gives the full variable domain: GAGVSQSPSNKVTEKGKDVELRCDPISGHTALYWYRQSLGQGLEFLIYFQGNSAPDKSGLPSDRFSAERTGGSVSTLTIQRTQQEDSAVYLCASSSQGTYGYTFGSGTRLTVV.

The chain links TRBV7-3 to TRBJ1-5, with D perhaps TRBD1 (6 bases). The CDR3 has 17 amino acids. CDR1 and CDR2 from the germline V gene are SGHTA and FQGTGA. The germline V and J ends were trimmed by 3 bases and 1 base, with 16 bases remaining between them. The CDR3 sequence: CASSFRQAVLSNQPQHF. The CDR3 DNA sequence: TGTGCCAGCAGCTTTCGACAGGCGGTATTGAGCAATCAGCCCCAGCATTTT. Full variable domain (missing parts from reference TRBV7-3 and TRBJ1-5): GAGVSQTPSNKVTEKGKYVELRCDPISGHTALYWYRQSLGQGPEFLIYFQGTGAADDSGLPNDRFFAVRPEGSVSTLKIQRTERGDSAVYLCASSFRQAVLSNQPQHFGDGTRLSIL.

V is TRBV29-1 and J is TRBJ2-5; D possibly corresponds to TRBD1 (6 bases). The V and J ends lost 7 bases and 5 bases respectively, with 17 bases between them. This CDR3 spans 13 amino acids. CDR1 and CDR2 (germline): SQVTM, ANQGSEA. The CDR3 sequence: CSASQGLAETQYF. The CDR3, as DNA: TGCAGCGCCTCACAGGGTTTGGCGGAGACCCAGTACTTC.